This T cell receptor beta chain was documented in a study of blood T cells in healthy people across ages. This clonotype occurred a few times. One end of the junction fails to match germline, which may point to a read error. With a J-beta primer mix and a sample-barcoded 5' primer, a second PCR ran 7 to 11 cycles. TCRdb processed the 5' RACE reads anew with MiXCR; each CDR3 protein has one entry. The sample lists around 1,800,000 distinct CDR3 sequences, about 39% occurring once. The V gene's germline CDR1 is LGHNA and CDR2 YSLEER. The CDR3 loop spans 16 amino acids. The chain carries TRBV4-3 and TRBJ1-2, with D possibly matching TRBD1 (5 bases). Material for sequencing was blood. The sequence was obtained from a human donor in good health. CDR3 DNA: TGCGCCAGCAGCCAAGAATCAGGGTTAACACCCTATCGCTACACCTTC. Encoded protein: CASSQESGLTPYRYTF.